A selection of T cell receptor beta chains follows, all from one sample in a study of PD-1 blockade in classical Hodgkin lymphoma. Sequencing was performed with immunoSEQ multiplex PCR; in TCRdb, only in-frame clones are kept and a portion is missing. The data show over 10,000 clones, around 86% seen once. Sequencing used peripheral blood mononuclear cells (PBMCs), obtained at baseline. These receptor sequences come from a human donor with classical Hodgkin lymphoma. Each CDR3 is given with its conserved first and last residue. A D gene is named only where the DNA matches it firmly. Size is stated for part of the rows, as once, few or many counts, or as a class when the clone is expanded.

V	D	J	size	CDR3	DNA
TRBV19	NA	TRBJ1-6	NA	CASSFHLGDSLHF	TGTGCCAGTAGTTTTCACTTAGGGGACTCCCTCCACTTT
TRBV5-4	NA	TRBJ2-5	few	CASSPGQFQETQYF	TGTGCCAGCAGCCCAGGACAGTTCCAAGAGACCCAGTACTTC
TRBV5-1	TRBD1	TRBJ1-1	medium-sized	CASSLEPQGARGTEAFF	TGCGCCAGCAGCTTGGAGCCACAGGGGGCGCGAGGGACTGAAGCTTTCTTT
TRBV6-1	TRBD2	TRBJ2-1	few	CASSVDSGTSVLNEQFF	TGTGCCAGCAGTGTGGATTCCGGGACTAGCGTCTTAAATGAGCAGTTCTTC
TRBV21-1	NA	TRBJ2-3	NA	CASSCATTVMQDTQYF	TGTGCCAGCAGTTGCGCTACTACAGTCATGCAAGATACGCAGTATTTT
TRBV7-8	TRBD1	TRBJ2-7	NA	CASSSGSGGYEQYF	TGTGCCAGCAGCTCCGGATCAGGGGGATACGAGCAGTACTTC
TRBV28	NA	TRBJ1-3	NA	CASSLAGLGNTIYF	TGTGCCAGCAGTTTAGCTGGACTTGGAAACACCATATATTTT
TRBV25-1	NA	TRBJ2-1	NA	CASSESSPNPPNEQFF	TGTGCCAGCAGTGAATCCTCCCCCAATCCGCCCAATGAGCAGTTCTTC
TRBV10-3	NA	TRBJ2-5	NA	CAISENGETQYF	TGTGCCATCAGTGAGAACGGAGAGACCCAGTACTTC
TRBV6-1	NA	TRBJ2-5	NA	CASSENHLETQYF	TGTGCCAGCAGTGAAAATCATTTAGAGACCCAGTACTTC
TRBV15	NA	TRBJ2-4	NA	CATSSRADIQYF	TGTGCCACCAGCAGCAGGGCTGACATTCAGTACTTC
TRBV6-4	TRBD2	TRBJ2-1	NA	CASSESGRVEQFF	TGTGCCAGCAGTGAAAGCGGGAGGGTTGAGCAGTTCTTC
TRBV11-2	TRBD2	TRBJ2-4	NA	CASSREVAKNIQYF	TGTGCCAGCAGCCGGGAGGTAGCCAAAAACATTCAGTACTTC
TRBV19	NA	TRBJ2-7	NA	CASSISSGGEQYF	TGTGCCAGTAGTATTTCATCTGGGGGCGAGCAGTACTTC
TRBV6-5	TRBD2	TRBJ2-1	NA	CASSYWTSGSWEQFF	TGTGCCAGCAGTTATTGGACTAGCGGGAGTTGGGAGCAGTTCTTC